Below are 7 T cell receptor beta chains sequenced from a single sample in a study of T cell responses to AZD1222 COVID-19 vaccine. Using immunoSEQ multiplex PCR, the repertoire was profiled, and TCRdb retains in-frame clones only, with some absent. The sample records approximately 85,000 clones, roughly nine tenths being singletons. The material was peripheral blood, obtained on day 0 of AZD1222 vaccination. These TCRs come from an adult in good health.

V and J are TRBV28 and TRBJ1-4; D is undetermined. CDR1 and CDR2 from the germline V gene are MDHEN and SYDVKM. CDR3 length: 16 residues. Trimming removed 4 bases from V and 3 bases from J, with 15 bases in between. CDR3 sequence reads: CASSSLTGFANEKLFF. CDR3 coding DNA: TGTGCCAGCAGTTCCCTAACGGGATTTGCTAATGAAAAACTGTTTTTT.

The chain couples TRBV10-3 to TRBJ2-7, with D hard to call. V gave up 3 bases and J gave up 2 bases, with 11 bases separating them. Germline V gives CDR1 ENHRY, CDR2 SYGVKD. The CDR3 extends over 14 amino acids. CDR3 amino acids: CAISDRQETYEQYF. CDR3 DNA sequence: TGTGCCATCAGTGATCGGCAGGAAACCTACGAGCAGTACTTC.

The chain employs TRBV24-1 and TRBJ2-1; D possibly uses TRBD1 or TRBD2 (5 bases each). Deletions cut 7 bases from V and 1 base from J, with 7 bases between. The CDR3 is 13 amino acids. Per the germline V gene, CDR1 is KGHDR and CDR2 is SFDVKD. CDR3 residues: CATSRESYNEQFF. CDR3 DNA: TGTGCCACCAGCAGGGAGTCCTACAATGAGCAGTTCTTC.

This clone was observed a handful of times. V usage is TRBV6-5 and J usage is TRBJ1-6; 9 bases agree with TRBD1. Germline CDR1 is MNHEY and CDR2 is SVGAGI. The CDR3 is 14 amino acids. V dropped 6 bases and J dropped 5; count of bases not matched to a gene: 2. In DNA, the CDR3 is TGTGCCAGCAGACGGACAGGGGATAATTCACCCCTCCACTTT. It codes for CASRRTGDNSPLHF.

The J gene is TRBJ2-4, the V gene TRBV27; D is perhaps TRBD1 (5 bases). This CDR3 spans 14 amino acids. V lost 5 bases and J 7 bases, leaving 15 bases between the germline ends. Germline V gene lookup returns CDR1 MNHEY and CDR2 SMNVEV (reference sequence). DNA for the CDR3: TGTGCCAGCAGTCGCCCAGGGTTTGATAACATTCAGTACTTC. It is translated as CASSRPGFDNIQYF.

The chain employs TRBV12-2 and TRBJ2-5; the table's D call, TRBD1, has no DNA check behind it. TRBV12-2 is a pseudogene segment. This CDR3 spans 16 amino acids. CDR3 nucleotides: TGTGCAAGTCGGCGGACAGGGGGCGCGGGGGACGAGACCCAGTACTTC. The encoded protein is CASRRTGGAGDETQYF.

This sequence joins TRBV30 and TRBJ2-7, with 8 bases that match TRBD2. V shed 1 base and J 6 bases; nucleotides not matched to a gene: 8. CDR3 size: 14 residues. Per germline, CDR1 GTSNPN and CDR2 SVGIG (reference sequence). The CDR3, as DNA: TGTGCCTGGAGTGATCCGCGGGAGGAGCCCGAGCAGTACTTC. Amino acid sequence: CAWSDPREEPEQYF.